Detailed here is one T cell receptor beta chain. Its target is not known. Naive CD8 cells, CD45RO-negative and positively selected for CCR7, excluded terminally differentiated effector memory CD45RA+ cells. This record belongs to a study of shared clonotypes between healthy human individuals. General study points: Generation probabilities of non-shared clonotypes were lower (relative to those shared by all four donors). Rarefaction exposed incomplete sorted-subset sequencing despite large depth.

Assay: immunoSEQ multiplex PCR; the TCRdb copy retains only in-frame clones and omits some. The sample includes about 550,000 clones, roughly 95% seen only once; the top ten take 0.095% to 0.12%. Source material: naive CD8+ T cells sorted from blood. The source is a woman in her twenties or thirties in good health.

In DNA form, the CDR3 reads TGTGCCAGCAGCGGGTCCGGGCCGCGCCCCTACGAGCAGTACTTC. Encoded protein: CASSGSGPRPYEQYF. The chain couples TRBV7-9 to TRBJ2-5; no definite D call. The J call may be faulty, since TRBJ2-7 better matches the DNA end. Germline loops: CDR1 SEHNR, CDR2 FQNEAQ (reference sequence). This CDR3 is built from 15 residues.